The 15 T cell receptor beta chains reported below all come from one sample, sequenced in a study of T cell responses to AZD1222 COVID-19 vaccine. TCRdb's table, derived via immunoSEQ multiplex PCR, lists solely in-frame clones and lacks some. This sample has roughly 72,000 clones; about 91% occur once, and the top ten carry less than 12%. The source was peripheral blood, collected 28 days after the second dose of the MenACWY control vaccine. The receptors derive from an adult who received the MenACWY meningococcal vaccine as a control.

The chain uses TRBV10-3 and TRBJ2-7, with D perhaps matching TRBD2 (5 bases). Trimming took 5 bases from V and 4 from J, leaving 15 bases between them. Per germline, CDR1 ENHRY and CDR2 SYGVKD. This CDR3 is 14 amino acids long. The CDR3 region is CAISKALEGYEQYF. The CDR3 DNA sequence: TGTGCCATCAGTAAGGCACTAGAAGGGTACGAGCAGTACTTC.

This chain joins TRBV19 and TRBJ2-2; perhaps TRBD1 as D (5 bases). V lost 8 bases to trimming and J lost 7 bases, with 14 bases between them. CDR3 length: 13 residues. Per germline, CDR1 LNHDA and CDR2 SQIVND (reference sequence). The CDR3 loop reads CASFRAGGGELFF. DNA for the CDR3: TGTGCCAGTTTCAGGGCAGGTGGCGGGGAGCTGTTTTTT. The full variable domain, in which reference TRBV19 and TRBJ2-2 provide the parts outside the CDR3, is DGGITQSPKYLFRKEGQNVTLSCEQNLNHDAMYWYRQDPGQGLRLIYYSQIVNDFQKGDIAEGYSVSREKKESFPLTVTSAQKNPTAFYLCASFRAGGGELFFGEGSRLTVL.

This clone has just one count. This chain joins TRBV30 and TRBJ1-1; 10 nucleotides agree with TRBD1. The V gene end was trimmed by 2 bases and the J gene end by 4 bases; junction bases not matched to a gene: 7. This CDR3 has 15 amino acids. The V gene's germline CDR1 is GTSNPN and CDR2 SVGIG (reference sequence). This CDR3 is CAWSPRQGATTEAFF. The CDR3 DNA sequence: TGTGCCTGGAGTCCAAGACAGGGGGCGACCACTGAAGCTTTCTTT.

The chain employs TRBV5-1 and TRBJ1-1; weak D call: TRBD1 (5 bases). The CDR3 has 13 amino acids. The germline gives CDR1 SGHRS, CDR2 YFSETQ. V lost 0 bases and J 8 bases, leaving 11 bases between the germline ends. The CDR3 DNA reads TGCGCCAGCAGCTTGGCCGCGCAGGGCGAAGCTTTCTTT. Protein: CASSLAAQGEAFF.

The chain uses TRBV4-3 and TRBJ2-1; perhaps TRBD1 as D (5 bases). V lost 1 base to trimming and J lost 6 bases, with 10 bases between them. Germline V gene sequence: CDR1 LGHNA, CDR2 YSLEER. This CDR3 has 14 amino acids. Here the CDR3 reads CASSQGAGRNEQFF. CDR3 nucleotides: TGCGCCAGCAGCCAAGGAGCAGGGCGCAATGAGCAGTTCTTC.

The chain employs TRBV12-3 or TRBV12-4 and TRBJ2-5; tentatively, D is TRBD1 (5 bases). This CDR3 spans 13 amino acids. Between the trimmed V and J ends, which lost 3 bases and 7 bases, there was a span of 12 bases. CDR3 amino acids: CASSFQGLGTQYF. The CDR3 region has the DNA TGTGCCAGCAGTTTTCAGGGTCTGGGGACCCAGTACTTC.

The rearrangement uses TRBV7-3 and TRBJ1-4, with a tentative D call TRBD1 (5 bases). Germline loops: CDR1 SGHTA, CDR2 FQGTGA. The V and J ends lost 1 base and 8 bases respectively, with 8 bases between them. This CDR3 region has 13 residues. As DNA, the CDR3 is TGTGCCAGCAGCTTAATAGCAGGGGAAAAACTGTTTTTT. Protein product: CASSLIAGEKLFF.

This clone was seen once. A junction boundary mismatches the germline segment, possibly from a read error. This chain links TRBV4-1 with TRBJ1-5; D is undetermined. The CDR3 is 17 amino acids. The germline V gene encodes CDR1 MGHRA and CDR2 YSYEKL. CDR3 in amino acids: CASSEEASSRVNQPQHF. CDR3 DNA sequence: TGCGCCAGCAGCGAAGAGGCCAGTTCAAGGGTCAATCAGCCCCAGCATTTT.

A word on this clone: Other nucleotide sequences in the sample specify the same CDR3. The CDR3: CASSPRTGLNTGELFF. CDR3 nucleotides: TGTGCCAGCAGCCCAAGGACAGGCCTCAACACCGGGGAGCTGTTTTTT. The rearrangement uses TRBV13 and TRBJ2-2; TRBD1 aligns across 7 bases. Per germline, CDR1 PRHDT and CDR2 FYEKMQ (reference sequence). The CDR3 contains 16 residues. The junction had 8 bases not matched to a gene; V was cut back by 5 bases and J by 2 bases.

As DNA, the CDR3 is TGCGCCAGCAGCCCCGGGGTGAACACTGAAGCTTTCTTT. It encodes CASSPGVNTEAFF. This chain joins TRBV5-1 and TRBJ1-1, with D unresolved. V gave up 4 bases and J gave up 0 bases, with 7 bases separating them. The CDR3 has 13 residues. Germline values: CDR1 SGHRS, CDR2 YFSETQ.

The chain carries TRBV19 and TRBJ1-4; 10 bases are shared with TRBD1. The ends lost 5 bases at V and 7 bases at J; junction bases unmatched: 10. The CDR3 extends over 16 amino acids. Germline V lookup: CDR1 LNHDA, CDR2 SQIVND (reference sequence). CDR3 bases: TGTGCCAGTAGTGCCTCCCCGGGACAGGGGAGTGAAAAACTGTTTTTT. It encodes CASSASPGQGSEKLFF.

By share, this clone ranks as medium-sized (0.01 to 0.1%). This rearrangement joins TRBV11-1 to TRBJ2-7; D is undetermined. CDR1 and CDR2 (germline): SGHAT, FQDESV (reference sequence). This CDR3 comprises 13 residues. V lost 4 bases and J 4 bases, leaving 11 bases between the germline ends. CDR3 residues: CASSSTTDYEQYF. CDR3 coding DNA: TGTGCCAGCAGCTCCACGACGGATTACGAGCAGTACTTC. Filled out from reference TRBV11-1 and TRBJ2-7, the complete variable domain reads EAEVAQSPRYKITEKSQAVAFWCDPISGHATLYWYRQILGQGPELLVQFQDESVVDDSQLPKDRFSAERLKGVDSTLKIQPAELGDSAMYLCASSSTTDYEQYFGPGTRLTVT.

The chain recombines TRBV12-3 or TRBV12-4 with TRBJ1-1; the D is unclear. V was shortened by 2 bases and J by 3 bases, with 7 bases between the two germline ends. This CDR3 contains 13 residues. The CDR3 loop reads CASSLKGYTEAFF. The CDR3 DNA is TGTGCCAGCAGTTTAAAAGGGTACACTGAAGCTTTCTTT.

V gene TRBV29-1 combines with J gene TRBJ1-4, with D possibly being TRBD1 (5 bases). This CDR3 region has 15 residues. Germline CDR1 is SQVTM and CDR2 is ANQGSEA. The V end lost 4 bases, the J end lost 7 bases, and 19 bases lay between the germline ends. CDR3 DNA sequence: TGCAGCGTTGCGCAAAGAGGGACCACAGGTGAAAAACTGTTTTTT. Translating it yields CSVAQRGTTGEKLFF.

This rearrangement joins TRBV6-5 to TRBJ1-5; perhaps TRBD1 as D (5 bases). Germline lookup yields CDR1 MNHEY and CDR2 SVGAGI. This CDR3 is 14 amino acids long. The V end lost 8 bases, the J end lost 3 bases, and 14 bases lay between the germline ends. Written as DNA, the CDR3 is TGTGCCAGCGGGGACCCTTACACCAATCAGCCCCAGCATTTT. It encodes CASGDPYTNQPQHF.